The source of this T cell receptor beta chain is a study of blood T cell repertoires in COVID-19. Overall study context: Acute and convalescent COVID-19 specimens originated in the United States, Italy and Spain. T cells, B-cell-depleted T cells, or PBMCs supplied cDNA or gDNA.

In the source study's methods: Using reference gene primer amplification, nucleated cell counts were estimated. Using immunoSEQ multiplex PCR, the repertoire was profiled, and TCRdb retains in-frame clones only, with some absent. V and J calls and clone size come straight from that table; D and trimming were deduced from the DNA. The data show roughly 250,000 clones, roughly 90% seen once. Germline-derived CDR1 and CDR2 are MNHEY and SVGAGI. The J segment lost 7 bases and the V segment lost 5 bases, leaving 7 bases of the junction unmatched. CDR3 length: 13 residues. The receptor was isolated from a man in his sixties who had recovered from COVID-19. The gene calls are TRBV6-5 and TRBJ1-2, with TRBD1 matching 7 bases. The sequencing sample was made of peripheral blood. CDR3 sequence (DNA): TGTGCCAGCAGTCTCGACAGGGTCAGTGGCTACACCTTC. Its translation: CASSLDRVSGYTF.